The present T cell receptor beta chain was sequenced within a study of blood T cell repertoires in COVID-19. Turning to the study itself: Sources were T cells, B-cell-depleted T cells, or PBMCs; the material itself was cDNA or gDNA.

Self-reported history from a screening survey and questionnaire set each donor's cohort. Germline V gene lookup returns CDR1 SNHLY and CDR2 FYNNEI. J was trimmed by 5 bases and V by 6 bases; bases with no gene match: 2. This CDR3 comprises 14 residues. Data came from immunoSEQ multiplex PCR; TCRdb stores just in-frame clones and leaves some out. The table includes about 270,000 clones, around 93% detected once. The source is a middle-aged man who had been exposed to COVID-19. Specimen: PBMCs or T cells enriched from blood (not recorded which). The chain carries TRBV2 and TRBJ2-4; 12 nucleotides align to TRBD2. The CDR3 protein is CASRTSGSQNIQYF. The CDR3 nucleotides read TGTGCCAGCAGGACTAGCGGGAGCCAAAACATTCAGTACTTC.